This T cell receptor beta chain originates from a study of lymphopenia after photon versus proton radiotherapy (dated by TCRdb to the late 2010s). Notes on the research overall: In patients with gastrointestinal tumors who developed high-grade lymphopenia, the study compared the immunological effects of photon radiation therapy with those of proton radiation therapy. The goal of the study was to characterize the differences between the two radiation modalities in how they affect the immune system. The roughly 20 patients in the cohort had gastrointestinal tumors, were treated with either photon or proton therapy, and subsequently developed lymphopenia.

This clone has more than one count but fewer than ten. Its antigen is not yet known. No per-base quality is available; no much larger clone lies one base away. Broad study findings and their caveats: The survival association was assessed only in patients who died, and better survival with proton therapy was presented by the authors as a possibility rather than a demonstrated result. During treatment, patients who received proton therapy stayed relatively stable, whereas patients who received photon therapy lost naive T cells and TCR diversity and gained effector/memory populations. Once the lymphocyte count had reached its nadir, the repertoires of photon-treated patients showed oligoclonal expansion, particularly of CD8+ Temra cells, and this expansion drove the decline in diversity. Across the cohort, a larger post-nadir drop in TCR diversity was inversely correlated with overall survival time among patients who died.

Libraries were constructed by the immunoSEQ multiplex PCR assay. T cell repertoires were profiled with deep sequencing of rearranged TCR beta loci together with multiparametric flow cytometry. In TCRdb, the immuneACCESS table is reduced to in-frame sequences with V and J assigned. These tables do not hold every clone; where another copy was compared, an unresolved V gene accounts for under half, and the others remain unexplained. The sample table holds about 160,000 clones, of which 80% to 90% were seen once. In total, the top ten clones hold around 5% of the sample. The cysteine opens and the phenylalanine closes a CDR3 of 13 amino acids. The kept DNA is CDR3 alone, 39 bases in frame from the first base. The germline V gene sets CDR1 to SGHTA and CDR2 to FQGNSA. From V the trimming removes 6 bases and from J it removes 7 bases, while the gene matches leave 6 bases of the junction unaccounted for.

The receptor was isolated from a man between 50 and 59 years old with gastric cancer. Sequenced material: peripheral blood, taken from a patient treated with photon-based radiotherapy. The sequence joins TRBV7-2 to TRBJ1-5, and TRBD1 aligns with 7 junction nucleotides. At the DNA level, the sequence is TGTGCCAGCAGTGCTGACAGGGTGCAGCCCCAGCATTTT. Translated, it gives CASSADRVQPQHF.